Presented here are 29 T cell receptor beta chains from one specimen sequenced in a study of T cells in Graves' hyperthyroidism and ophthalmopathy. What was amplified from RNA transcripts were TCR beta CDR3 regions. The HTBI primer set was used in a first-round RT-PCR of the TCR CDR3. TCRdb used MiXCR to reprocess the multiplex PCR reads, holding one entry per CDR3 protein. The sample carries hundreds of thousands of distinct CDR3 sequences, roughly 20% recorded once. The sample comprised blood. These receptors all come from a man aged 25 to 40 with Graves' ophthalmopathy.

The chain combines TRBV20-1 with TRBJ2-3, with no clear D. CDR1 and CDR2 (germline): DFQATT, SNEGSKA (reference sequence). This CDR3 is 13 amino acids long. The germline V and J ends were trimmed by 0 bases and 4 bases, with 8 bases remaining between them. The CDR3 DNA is TGCAGTGCTAGAGACCTACGGGCAGATACGCAGTATTTT. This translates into CSARDLRADTQYF.

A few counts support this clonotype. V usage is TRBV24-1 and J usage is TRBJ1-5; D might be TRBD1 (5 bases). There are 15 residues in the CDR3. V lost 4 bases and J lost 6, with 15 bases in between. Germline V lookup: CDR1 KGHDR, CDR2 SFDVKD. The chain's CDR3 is CATSETGGFGQPQHF. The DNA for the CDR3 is TGTGCCACCAGTGAAACGGGGGGGTTCGGTCAGCCCCAGCATTTT.

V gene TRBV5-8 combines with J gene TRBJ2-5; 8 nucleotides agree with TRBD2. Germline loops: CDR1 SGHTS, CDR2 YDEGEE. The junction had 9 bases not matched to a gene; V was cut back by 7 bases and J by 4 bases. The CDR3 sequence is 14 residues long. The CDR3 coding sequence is TGTGCCAGCGGACCGGGACTAGGACGAGAGACCCAGTACTTC. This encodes CASGPGLGRETQYF.

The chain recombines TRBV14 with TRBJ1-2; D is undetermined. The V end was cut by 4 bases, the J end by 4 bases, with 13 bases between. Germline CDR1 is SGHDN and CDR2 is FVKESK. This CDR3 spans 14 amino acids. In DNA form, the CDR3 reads TGTGCCAGCAGCCCGGATATAGCTACCTATGGCTACACCTTC. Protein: CASSPDIATYGYTF.

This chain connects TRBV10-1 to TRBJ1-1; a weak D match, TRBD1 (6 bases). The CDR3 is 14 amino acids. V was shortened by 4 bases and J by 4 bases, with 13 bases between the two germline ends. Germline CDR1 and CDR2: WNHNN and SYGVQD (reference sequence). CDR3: CASSALQGSTEAFF. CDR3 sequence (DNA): TGCGCCAGCAGTGCCTTACAGGGAAGCACTGAAGCTTTCTTT.

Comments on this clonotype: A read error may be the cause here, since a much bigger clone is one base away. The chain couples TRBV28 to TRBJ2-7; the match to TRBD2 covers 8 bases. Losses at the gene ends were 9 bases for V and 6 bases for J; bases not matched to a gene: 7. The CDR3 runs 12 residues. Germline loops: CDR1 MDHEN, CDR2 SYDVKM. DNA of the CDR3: TGTGCCAGAAGGGGGGGGACTAGCGAGCAGTACTTC. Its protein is CARRGGTSEQYF.

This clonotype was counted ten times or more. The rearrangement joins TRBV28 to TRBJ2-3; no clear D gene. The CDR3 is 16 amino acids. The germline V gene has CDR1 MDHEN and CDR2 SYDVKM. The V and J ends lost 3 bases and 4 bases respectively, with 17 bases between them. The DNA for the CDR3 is TGTGCCAGCAGTTTGGCCACTATGGGGTTCCCAGATACGCAGTATTTT. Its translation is CASSLATMGFPDTQYF.

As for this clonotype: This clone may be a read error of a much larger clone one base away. The CDR3 DNA is TGCAGTGCTCAACCGACTAGCGGGACCGACGAGCAGTACTTC. This sequence encodes CSAQPTSGTDEQYF. The chain carries TRBV20-1 and TRBJ2-7, with 11 bases identical to TRBD2. Germline V gene sequence: CDR1 DFQATT, CDR2 SNEGSKA (reference sequence). The CDR3 consists of 14 residues. The V gene end was trimmed by 5 bases and the J gene end by 5 bases; junction bases not matched to a gene: 8.

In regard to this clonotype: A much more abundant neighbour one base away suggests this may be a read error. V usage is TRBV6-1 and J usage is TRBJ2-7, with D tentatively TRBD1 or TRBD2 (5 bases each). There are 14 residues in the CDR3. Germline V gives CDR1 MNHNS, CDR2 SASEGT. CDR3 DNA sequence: TGTGCCAGCAGTGAGCAGGGACGGTCGTACGAGCGGTACTTC. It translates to CASSEQGRSYERYF.

Written as DNA, the CDR3 is TGTGCCAGTCTGGGGTTTGAGACCCAGTACTTC. This encodes CASLGFETQYF. The chain carries TRBV6-1 and TRBJ2-5; D is unresolved. Per germline, CDR1 MNHNS and CDR2 SASEGT. V was trimmed by 9 bases and J by 5 bases, leaving 10 bases between them. This CDR3 spans 11 amino acids.

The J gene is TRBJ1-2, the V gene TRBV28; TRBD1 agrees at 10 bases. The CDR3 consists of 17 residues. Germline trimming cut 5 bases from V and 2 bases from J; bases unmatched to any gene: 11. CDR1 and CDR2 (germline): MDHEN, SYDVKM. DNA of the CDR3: TGTGCCAGCAGTCCCATTTGGGGGGGACAGGGGAACTATGGCTACACCTTC. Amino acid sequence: CASSPIWGGQGNYGYTF.

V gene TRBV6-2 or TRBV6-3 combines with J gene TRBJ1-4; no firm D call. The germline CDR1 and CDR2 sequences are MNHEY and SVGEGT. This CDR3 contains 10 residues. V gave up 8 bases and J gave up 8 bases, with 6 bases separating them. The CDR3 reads CASFLEKLFF. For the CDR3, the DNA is TGTGCCAGCTTTTTAGAAAAACTGTTTTTT.

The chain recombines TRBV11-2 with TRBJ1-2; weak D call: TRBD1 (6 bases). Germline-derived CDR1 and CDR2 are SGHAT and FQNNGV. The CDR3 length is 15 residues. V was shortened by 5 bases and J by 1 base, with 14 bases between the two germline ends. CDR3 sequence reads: CASSRELGHNYGYTF. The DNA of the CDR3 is TGTGCCAGCAGCCGGGAGCTGGGACATAACTATGGCTACACCTTC.

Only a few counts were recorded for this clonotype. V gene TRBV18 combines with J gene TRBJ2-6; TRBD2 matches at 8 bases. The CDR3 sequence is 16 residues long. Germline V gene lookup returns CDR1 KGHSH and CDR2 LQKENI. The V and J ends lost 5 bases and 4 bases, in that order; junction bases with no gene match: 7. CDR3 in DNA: TGTGCCAGCTCAACATCGGGGGGGTACGGGGCCAACGTCCTGACTTTC. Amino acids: CASSTSGGYGANVLTF. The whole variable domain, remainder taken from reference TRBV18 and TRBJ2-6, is NAGVMQNPRHLVRRRGQEARLRCSPMKGHSHVYWYRQLPEEGLKFMVYLQKENIIDESGMPKERFSAEFPKEGPSILRIQQVVRGDSAAYFCASSTSGGYGANVLTFGAGSRLTVL.

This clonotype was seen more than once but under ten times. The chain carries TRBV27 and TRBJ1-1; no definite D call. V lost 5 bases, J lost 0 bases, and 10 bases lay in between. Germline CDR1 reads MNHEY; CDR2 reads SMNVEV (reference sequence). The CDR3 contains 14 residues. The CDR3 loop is CASSIGPMNTEAFF. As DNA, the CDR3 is TGTGCCAGCAGTATAGGGCCCATGAACACTGAAGCTTTCTTT.

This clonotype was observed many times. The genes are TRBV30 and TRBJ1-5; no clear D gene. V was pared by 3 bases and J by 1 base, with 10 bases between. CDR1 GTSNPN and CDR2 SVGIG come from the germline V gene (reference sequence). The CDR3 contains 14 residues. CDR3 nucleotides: TGTGCCTGGAGGGGCACTCAAAGCAATCAGCCCCAGCATTTT. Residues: CAWRGTQSNQPQHF. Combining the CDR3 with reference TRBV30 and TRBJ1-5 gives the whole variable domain SQTIHQWPATLVQPVGSPLSLECTVEGTSNPNLYWYRQAAGRGLQLLFYSVGIGQISSEVPQNLSASRPQDRQFILSSKKLLLSDSGFYLCAWRGTQSNQPQHFGDGTRLSIL.

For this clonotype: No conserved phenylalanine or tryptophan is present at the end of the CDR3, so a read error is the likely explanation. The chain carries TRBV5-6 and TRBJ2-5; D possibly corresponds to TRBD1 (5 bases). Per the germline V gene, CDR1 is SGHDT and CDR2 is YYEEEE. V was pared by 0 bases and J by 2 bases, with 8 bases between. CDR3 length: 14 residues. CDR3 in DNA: TGTGCCAGCAGCTTGGTTACAGGACAAGAGACCCAGTACCTC. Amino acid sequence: CASSLVTGQETQYL.

CDR3 bases: TGTGCCAGCAGCCCCGGAGGGACTCTGAACACTGAAGCTTTCTTT. Its translation is CASSPGGTLNTEAFF. The genes are TRBV11-3 and TRBJ1-1; D possibly corresponds to TRBD1 (5 bases). Trimming cost V 5 bases and J 0 bases, with 13 bases left between them. Looked up from germline, CDR1 is SGHNT and CDR2 is YENEEA. The CDR3 covers 15 residues. The full variable domain, with the rest looked up from reference TRBV11-3 and TRBJ1-1, is EAGVVQSPRYKIIEKKQPVAFWCNPISGHNTLYWYLQNLGQGPELLIRYENEEAVDDSQLPKDRFSAERLKGVDSTLKIQPAELGDSAVYLCASSPGGTLNTEAFFGQGTRLTVV.

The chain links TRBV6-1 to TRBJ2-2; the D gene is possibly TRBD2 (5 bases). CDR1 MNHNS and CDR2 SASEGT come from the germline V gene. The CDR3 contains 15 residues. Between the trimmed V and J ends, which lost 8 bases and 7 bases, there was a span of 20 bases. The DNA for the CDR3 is TGTGCCAGCGGGATGGCTAGCCTTGTCCTCGGGGAGCTGTTTTTT. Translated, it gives CASGMASLVLGELFF.

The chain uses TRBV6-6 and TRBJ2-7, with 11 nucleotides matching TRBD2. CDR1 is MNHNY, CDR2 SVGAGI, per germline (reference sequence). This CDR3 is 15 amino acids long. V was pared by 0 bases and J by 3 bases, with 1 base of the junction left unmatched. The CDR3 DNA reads TGTGCCAGCAGTTACTCAGGGACTAGCGGCTACGAGCAGTACTTC. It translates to CASSYSGTSGYEQYF.

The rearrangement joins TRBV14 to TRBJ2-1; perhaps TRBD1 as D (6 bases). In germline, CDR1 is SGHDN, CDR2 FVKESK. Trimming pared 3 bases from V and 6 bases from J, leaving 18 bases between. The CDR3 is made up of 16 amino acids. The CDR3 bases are TGTGCCAGCAGCCAGGCCGGGACAAGCGCGGGCAATGAGCAGTTCTTC. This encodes CASSQAGTSAGNEQFF.

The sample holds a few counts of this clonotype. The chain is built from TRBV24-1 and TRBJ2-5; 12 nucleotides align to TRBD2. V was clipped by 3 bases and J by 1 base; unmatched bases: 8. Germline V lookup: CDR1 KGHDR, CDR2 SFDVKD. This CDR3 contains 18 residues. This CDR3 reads CATSDGTLAGGGQETQYF. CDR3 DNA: TGTGCCACCAGTGATGGCACTCTAGCGGGAGGGGGCCAAGAGACCCAGTACTTC.

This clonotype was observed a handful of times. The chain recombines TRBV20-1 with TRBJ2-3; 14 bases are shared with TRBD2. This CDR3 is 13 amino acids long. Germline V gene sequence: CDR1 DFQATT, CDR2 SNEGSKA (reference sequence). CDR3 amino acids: CSGRGTSGSSQYF. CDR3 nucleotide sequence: TGCAGCGGTAGGGGGACTAGCGGGAGTTCGCAGTATTTT.

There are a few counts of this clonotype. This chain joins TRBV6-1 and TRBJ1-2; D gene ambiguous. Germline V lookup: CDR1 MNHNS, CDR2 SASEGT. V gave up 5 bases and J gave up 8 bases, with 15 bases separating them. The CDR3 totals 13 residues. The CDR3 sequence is CASSPGLDTGYTF. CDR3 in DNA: TGTGCCAGCAGTCCGGGCCTCGACACGGGCTACACCTTC.

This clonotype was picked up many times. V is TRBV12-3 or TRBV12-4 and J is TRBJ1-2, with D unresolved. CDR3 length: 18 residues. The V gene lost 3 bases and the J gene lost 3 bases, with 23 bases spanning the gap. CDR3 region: CASSFRTAHPLTDYGYTF. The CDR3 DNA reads TGTGCCAGCAGTTTTCGCACCGCGCACCCTCTAACGGACTATGGCTACACCTTC.

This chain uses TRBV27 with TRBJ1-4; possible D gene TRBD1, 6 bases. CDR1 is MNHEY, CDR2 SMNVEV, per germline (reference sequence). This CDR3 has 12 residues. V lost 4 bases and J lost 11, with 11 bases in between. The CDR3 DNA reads TGTGCCAGCAGTTACGGGGGCGGGAAACTGTTTTTT. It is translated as CASSYGGGKLFF.

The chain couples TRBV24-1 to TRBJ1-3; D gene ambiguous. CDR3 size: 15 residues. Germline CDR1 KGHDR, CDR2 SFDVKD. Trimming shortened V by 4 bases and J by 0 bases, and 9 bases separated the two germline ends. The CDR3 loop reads CATSDSSFSGNTIYF. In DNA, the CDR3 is TGTGCCACCAGTGACAGTTCATTCTCTGGAAACACCATATATTTT.

The CDR3 DNA sequence: TGTGCCAGCAGCTCCGGGACGGGAAACCTAGGGGGCTACACCTTC. Translating gives CASSSGTGNLGGYTF. The genes are TRBV7-6 and TRBJ1-2; D might be TRBD1 (5 bases). The CDR3 sequence is 15 residues long. CDR1 SGHVS and CDR2 FNYEAQ come from the germline V gene. Between the trimmed V and J ends, which lost 4 bases and 8 bases, there was a span of 20 bases.

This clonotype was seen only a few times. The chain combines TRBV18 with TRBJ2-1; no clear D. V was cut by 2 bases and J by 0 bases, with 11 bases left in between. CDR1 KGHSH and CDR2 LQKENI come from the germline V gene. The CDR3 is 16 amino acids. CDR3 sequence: CASSPGMDVSYNEQFF. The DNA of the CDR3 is TGTGCCAGCTCACCAGGAATGGACGTCTCCTACAATGAGCAGTTCTTC. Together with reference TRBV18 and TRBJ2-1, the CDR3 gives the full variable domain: NAGVMQNPRHLVRRRGQEARLRCSPMKGHSHVYWYRQLPEEGLKFMVYLQKENIIDESGMPKERFSAEFPKEGPSILRIQQVVRGDSAAYFCASSPGMDVSYNEQFFGPGTRLTVL.